This T cell receptor beta chain comes out of a study of spatial heterogeneity in lung cancer (dated by TCRdb to 2018 to 2020). In the study overall: Beta-chain transcripts were consistently detected in greater numbers than alpha-chain transcripts, which likely reflected higher beta-chain transcript abundance. In tumor regions, TCR transcript counts showed a strong correlation with a T cell transcriptional module score from matched bulk RNA-seq. In the raw uncorrected reads, each unique combination of TCR and UMI appeared on average more than ten times. In non-small cell lung cancer, the study quantitatively compared TCR alpha and beta repertoires across several tumor regions, matched nontumor lung, and blood. The study linked features of the TCR repertoire to counts of nonsynonymous mutations, which were determined by whole-exome sequencing of tumor tissue. At surgery, 200 to 250 tumor regions, around 67 matched nontumor lung samples and 50 to 60 PBMC samples were TCR-sequenced for both alpha and beta chains.

CDR1 and CDR2 are drawn from the germline V gene (reference sequence): DFQATT, SNEGSKA. Trimming takes 5 bases from V and 10 bases from J, and the germline ends sit 15 bases apart. The CDR3 contains 12 residues, cysteine and phenylalanine counted. Solely the CDR3 DNA is kept, with 36 bases framed from the first base. What the work shows at the level of the full study, not this receptor alone: The tumor nonsynonymous mutation count correlated with the number of expanded alpha and beta TCRs within the tumor. Confirming at a functional level the hypothesis that regional TCRs recognize regional mutations was considered to require additional single-cell paired TCR alpha and beta sequencing. Estimated TCR-seq coverage of tumor T cells was only roughly 7% for alpha chains and 13% for beta chains. The count of ubiquitous expanded TCRs correlated with the count of ubiquitous nonsynonymous mutations, and the count of regional expanded TCRs correlated with the count of regional nonsynonymous mutations.

This clonotype is described as medium-sized (0.01 to 0.1%). Its antigen remains undetermined. Base qualities are not recorded, but no much larger clone differs from it by a single base. The meaning of the sample's time point label: sample taken at primary tumor resection. Donors were over 60 patients with early-stage, untreated non-small cell lung cancer from the lung TRACERx cohort. Without any cell sorting, TCR sequencing was performed on whole RNA extracted either from tumor and nontumor lung tissue or from cryopreserved PBMC samples. Only patients for whom sufficient RNA was available from at least two tumor regions were selected for TCR sequencing. Before selection, tumor and adjacent nontumor lung specimens were reviewed by a lung pathologist. The library came from 5' RACE. This sample was sequenced with a NextSeq 500. The TCR library protocol attached a unique molecular identifier to each TCR cDNA molecule to allow correction of PCR and sequencing errors. The paper's processing steps were these. Decombinator tools were used for TCR identification, UMI-based error correction and CDR3 extraction. Expanded TCRs were defined as those above a frequency of 2 per 1,000, corresponding to the top 1% of the tumor frequency distribution. Expanded tumor TCRs statistically deemed absent (corrected P<0.05) from at least one tumor region were classed as regional, and all other expanded tumor TCRs were classed as ubiquitous. Rényi diversity was computed with the R vegan package after subsampling each repertoire 100 times to 5,000 TCRs. CDR3 similarity networks were constructed using string-kernel similarity of amino acid triplets, with links drawn between CDR3s whose pairwise similarity was above 0.82. TCRdb trimmed the raw reads at Q25, called clones with MiXCR and kept productive beta chains. CDR3 protein sequences are deduplicated, and each keeps its most common genes and DNA. TCRdb's processing, not the authors' own work, is the source of the V and J calls. Within this sample are 7,500 to 8,000 distinct CDR3 sequences, with 6.5% to 8.5% of them counted one time only. The ten biggest clones cover about 18% of the sample.

The rearrangement combines TRBV20-1 with TRBJ2-1; a tentative D call is TRBD2 (5 bases match). The material was lung tumor tissue, obtained at surgery. The origin of this receptor is a female donor with early-stage non-small cell lung cancer. The CDR3 protein is CSARRGLGEQFF. DNA sequence: TGCAGTGCTCGGAGAGGACTGGGCGAGCAGTTCTTC.